This T cell receptor beta chain originates from a study of graft-versus-host responses after intestinal transplantation. The wider study: Recipients had transplants, and these were multivisceral, liver-intestinal, or isolated intestinal. Tacrolimus plus steroids were given to all recipients for 2 to 4 years, preceded by anti-thymocyte globulin induction. Whole-study findings and limits: GvH clones turned up in recipient marrow; some had shown up first in ileum or blood. Early after transplant, HvG clones declined as circulating GvH clones peaked.

The CDR3 is made up of 14 amino acids. V dropped 3 bases and J dropped 5; count of bases not matched to a gene: 2. Looked up from germline, CDR1 is MRHNA and CDR2 is SNTAGT. Method: immunoSEQ multiplex PCR; TCRdb's copy keeps in-frame clones and lacks some. This sample carries fewer than 10,000 clones, about four fifths of them seen once, and the ten largest clones take approximately 25%. The authors processed graft tissue to release intraepithelial and lamina propria lymphocytes. Remarks on this clone: What it binds is unknown.

The rearrangement joins TRBV6-4 to TRBJ2-2; 8 nucleotides align to TRBD2. Sequencing used ileum tissue, obtained around 500 days after intestinal transplant. The TCR originated in a human patient who received an intestinal transplant, so some T cells may come from the graft donor. The DNA of the CDR3 is TGTGCCAGCAGTGAAGTAGCGGGAACCGGGGAGCTGTTTTTT. Its translation is CASSEVAGTGELFF.